One and the same sample provided the 15 T cell receptor beta chains below, sequenced in a study of OX40 agonist ivuxolimab in advanced cancers. Sequencing used immunoSEQ multiplex PCR; TCRdb keeps in-frame clones, though not all of them. The sample carries some 19,000 clones, about 70% recorded once. Sequenced material: CD4+ or CD8+ T cells sorted from blood, taken in a trial of the OX40 agonist ivuxolimab. The receptors were gathered from an adult with an advanced solid tumor such as melanoma, head and neck, liver or kidney cancer.

The chain employs TRBV29-1 and TRBJ2-3, with 7 bases identical to TRBD2. Germline loops: CDR1 SQVTM, CDR2 ANQGSEA. V shed 6 bases, J shed 4 bases, and the junction held 13 bases outside the gene matches. The CDR3 has 15 residues. The CDR3 DNA reads TGCAGCGTCCACGGACTAGATCCATATTCAGATACGCAGTATTTT. It codes for CSVHGLDPYSDTQYF.

The rearrangement links TRBV6-4 to TRBJ2-1, with a possible D match to TRBD1 (5 bases). V dropped 6 bases and J dropped 0 bases, with 9 bases sitting between them. This CDR3 contains 14 residues. CDR1 and CDR2 from the germline V gene are MRHNA and SNTAGT. CDR3 sequence: CASSPDSSYNEQFF. CDR3 sequence (DNA): TGTGCCAGCAGCCCTGACAGCTCCTACAATGAGCAGTTCTTC.

This rearrangement joins TRBV20-1 to TRBJ1-2; D is unclear. Germline V gives CDR1 DFQATT, CDR2 SNEGSKA (reference sequence). Trimming stripped 4 bases from V and 4 bases from J, with 4 bases between. This CDR3 contains 10 residues. As DNA, the CDR3 is TGCAGTGCTATTGCCTATGGCTACACCTTC. Protein sequence: CSAIAYGYTF.

The table lists this clone with a few counts. This chain uses TRBV28 with TRBJ1-1; no clear D. Trimming shortened V by 3 bases and J by 0 bases, and 5 bases separated the two germline ends. CDR1 and CDR2 from the germline V gene are MDHEN and SYDVKM. The length of the CDR3 is 13 residues. The CDR3 spells CASSFTVNTEAFF. Written as DNA, the CDR3 is TGTGCCAGCAGTTTTACAGTGAACACTGAAGCTTTCTTT.

This clone came up once. The V call is TRBV9, the J call TRBJ1-4; D is uncertain. With 0 bases removed from V and 3 bases from J, the gap between germline ends came to 12 bases. There are 16 residues in the CDR3. Germline V CDR1 and CDR2: SGDLS, YYNGEE. The CDR3 loop is CASSVGEWLPNEKLFF. The CDR3 DNA reads as TGTGCCAGCAGCGTAGGGGAATGGCTTCCTAATGAAAAACTGTTTTTT.

This clone appeared a few times. This chain connects TRBV27 to TRBJ2-7; either TRBD1 or TRBD2 may supply D (5 bases each). Trimming shortened V by 3 bases and J by 2 bases, and 8 bases separated the two germline ends. The CDR3 runs to 13 residues. Germline V gene lookup returns CDR1 MNHEY and CDR2 SMNVEV (reference sequence). The CDR3 sequence is CASSLRGPYEQYF. In DNA form, the CDR3 reads TGTGCCAGCAGTTTGAGGGGCCCCTACGAGCAGTACTTC.

This clone was seen a handful of times. The V and J genes are TRBV29-1 and TRBJ2-7; D may be TRBD1 (5 bases). The CDR3 is 13 amino acids. Trimming cost V 7 bases and J 0 bases, with 13 bases left between them. Germline values: CDR1 SQVTM, CDR2 ANQGSEA. In DNA form, the CDR3 reads TGCAGCGCTCATACAGGTTTCTCCTACGAGCAGTACTTC. Translation: CSAHTGFSYEQYF.

The V call is TRBV5-1, the J call TRBJ2-7, with 8 nucleotides matching TRBD2. V lost 0 bases and J lost 6; bases outside the gene matches: 14. The CDR3 has 17 amino acids. The germline V gene has CDR1 SGHRS and CDR2 YFSETQ. The CDR3 DNA reads as TGCGCCAGCAGCTTGGGACTAGCGAGATCCGGGGGCGTCGAGCAGTACTTC. Its protein is CASSLGLARSGGVEQYF.

The chain carries TRBV13 and TRBJ2-1; a possible D gene is TRBD1 (6 bases). The germline V gene encodes CDR1 PRHDT and CDR2 FYEKMQ (reference sequence). The V end was cut by 2 bases, the J end by 2 bases, with 10 bases between. This CDR3 spans 15 amino acids. CDR3 region: CASSLSEGAYNEQFF. DNA for the CDR3: TGTGCCAGCAGCTTATCAGAGGGGGCCTACAATGAGCAGTTCTTC.

This chain connects TRBV6-5 to TRBJ1-2, with TRBD1 matching over 8 bases. The length of the CDR3 is 15 residues. Germline CDR1 and CDR2: MNHEY and SVGAGI. The V segment lost 4 bases and the J segment 5 bases; nucleotides outside the gene matches: 9. CDR3 amino acids: CASSSPRTGSYGYTF. CDR3 DNA sequence: TGTGCCAGCAGTTCCCCTCGGACAGGGTCGTATGGCTACACCTTC.

This rearrangement joins TRBV6-5 to TRBJ2-1; no definite D call. The CDR3 consists of 14 residues. Germline lookup yields CDR1 MNHEY and CDR2 SVGAGI. V lost 4 bases and J lost 2, with 9 bases in between. The CDR3 spells CASSLGLTYNEQFF. CDR3 DNA: TGTGCCAGCAGTTTAGGATTAACCTACAATGAGCAGTTCTTC.

The chain couples TRBV28 to TRBJ1-1; D is undetermined. CDR3 length: 13 residues. The V and J ends lost 1 base and 3 bases respectively, with 6 bases between them. Germline V gene data show CDR1 as MDHEN and CDR2 as SYDVKM. The CDR3 bases are TGTGCCAGCAGTTTATCCGCGGACACTGAAGCTTTCTTT. Translation gives CASSLSADTEAFF.

V and J are TRBV15 and TRBJ2-2; 11 positions match TRBD2. This CDR3 is 18 amino acids long. Germline CDR1 LNHNV, CDR2 YYDKDF (reference sequence). V lost 0 bases and J lost 5; bases outside the gene matches: 8. The chain's CDR3 is CATSRDRLAGGLTGELFF. The CDR3 coding sequence is TGTGCCACCAGCAGAGATCGTCTAGCGGGAGGTTTAACCGGGGAGCTGTTTTTT.

This clone ranks as medium-sized. Other nucleotide sequences from this sample produce the same CDR3. V gene TRBV28 combines with J gene TRBJ1-2; 7 bases agree with TRBD1. J gave up 2 bases and V 6 bases, and 3 bases lay outside the gene matches. The CDR3 extends over 13 amino acids. Germline CDR1 and CDR2: MDHEN and SYDVKM. CDR3 in amino acids: CASSPTGNYGYTF. The CDR3 DNA reads as TGTGCCAGCAGCCCGACAGGGAACTATGGCTACACCTTC.

The rearrangement links TRBV5-6 to TRBJ2-1; D call uncertain. Trimming took 4 bases from V and 0 from J, leaving 11 bases between them. The CDR3 runs to 15 residues. Germline CDR1 SGHDT, CDR2 YYEEEE. The CDR3, as DNA: TGTGCCAGCAGCCCGGACGGGCTCTCCTACAATGAGCAGTTCTTC. Protein product: CASSPDGLSYNEQFF. Variable domain in full (rest from reference TRBV5-6 and TRBJ2-1): DAGVTQSPTHLIKTRGQQVTLRCSPKSGHDTVSWYQQALGQGPQFIFQYYEEEERQRGNFPDRFSGHQFPNYSSELNVNALLLGDSALYLCASSPDGLSYNEQFFGPGTRLTVL.